This T cell receptor beta chain was identified during a study of blood T cell repertoires in COVID-19. In the study overall: The study counted Cohort 3 donors as recovered given two negative PCRs, clearance, or symptom resolution. The origin of the acute and convalescent COVID-19 samples was the United States, Italy and Spain.

In the authors' workflow: Estimation of nucleated cell counts was performed using reference gene primer amplification. The assay was immunoSEQ multiplex PCR, and TCRdb's table has in-frame clones only and misses some. V, J and clone size are those of that table, while D and trimming were read from the DNA. The sample shows 200,000 to 250,000 clones, 80% to 90% of them seen only once. Each participant's cohort was designated according to participant-reported clinical history. The germline gives CDR1 LGHNT, CDR2 FRNRAP. The CDR3 contains 12 residues. The V end was cut by 2 bases, the J end by 5 bases, with 6 bases between.

The TCR comes from a woman aged 50 to 65 in a cohort exposed to, infected with or recovered from COVID-19 (not recorded which). Sequencing input: PBMCs or T cells enriched from blood (not recorded which). The chain is built from TRBV12-5 and TRBJ1-1; D gene uncertain. Here the CDR3 DNA reads TGTGCTAGTGGTTTGTGGAGTACTGAAGCTTTCTTT. This gives the protein CASGLWSTEAFF. Variable domain in full (rest from reference TRBV12-5 and TRBJ1-1): DARVTQTPRHKVTEMGQEVTMRCQPILGHNTVFWYRQTMMQGLELLAYFRNRAPLDDSGMPKDRFSAEMPDATLATLKIQPSEPRDSAVYFCASGLWSTEAFFGQGTRLTVV.